Listed below are T cell receptor beta chains from one sample, sequenced in a study of T cell clones after liver transplantation. Sequencing used immunoSEQ multiplex PCR; TCRdb keeps in-frame clones, though not all of them. This sample has roughly 50,000 clones, with roughly 80% found just once. Here the sequenced sample was CD4+ T cells from blood, taken before liver transplant. These receptors all come from a human donor who received a liver transplant. Each CDR3 is given with its conserved first and last residue. D genes are given only for firm matches. The size of a clone is reported for some rows only, either as once, few or many, or as a class for expanded clones.

D: NA; J: TRBJ1-4; size: NA; V: TRBV19; DNA: TGTGCCAGTAGTGGCCCCAATGAAAAACTGTTTTTT; CDR3: CASSGPNEKLFF
D: NA; J: TRBJ2-1; size: NA; V: TRBV7-3; DNA: TGTGCCAGCAGCTCCCACAGTCAGGGCTACAATGAGCAGTTCTTC; CDR3: CASSSHSQGYNEQFF
D: NA; J: TRBJ2-2; size: NA; V: TRBV5-1; DNA: TGCGCCAGCAGCTTTGAGCCTCCCAACTATGGCACCGGGGAGCTGTTTTTT; CDR3: CASSFEPPNYGTGELFF
D: TRBD1; J: TRBJ2-7; size: NA; V: TRBV13; DNA: TGTGCCAGCAGCTTAAGAGACAGGGAAAATGGAGAGCAGTACTTC; CDR3: CASSLRDRENGEQYF
D: NA; J: TRBJ2-5; size: NA; V: TRBV2; DNA: TGTGCCAGCAATCCTAGCCTCGGGACCCAGTACTTC; CDR3: CASNPSLGTQYF
D: NA; J: TRBJ1-4; size: few; V: TRBV5-1; DNA: TGCGCCAGCAGCTTTGGGGGCGTACCCAATGAAAAACTGTTTTTT; CDR3: CASSFGGVPNEKLFF
D: NA; J: TRBJ1-5; size: NA; V: TRBV19; DNA: TGTGCCAGTAGTATTAGGGATAGCAATCAGCCCCAGCATTTT; CDR3: CASSIRDSNQPQHF
D: NA; J: TRBJ2-3; size: NA; V: TRBV18; DNA: TGTGCCAGCTCACCAACTAGGGATACGCAGTATTTT; CDR3: CASSPTRDTQYF
D: NA; J: TRBJ1-1; size: NA; V: TRBV10-2; DNA: TGCGCCAGCAGTGAGTTCACCTACACTGAAGCTTTCTTT; CDR3: CASSEFTYTEAFF
D: NA; J: TRBJ2-6; size: NA; V: TRBV25-1; DNA: TGTGCCAGCGAGGGGCCAGGTAGCTCTGGGGCCAACGTCCTGACTTTC; CDR3: CASEGPGSSGANVLTF
D: TRBD2; J: TRBJ2-3; size: once; V: TRBV5-3; DNA: TGTGCCAGAAGCCCACATTCGACTAGCGGGGGTGCAGATACGCAGTATTTT; CDR3: CARSPHSTSGGADTQYF
D: NA; J: TRBJ1-5; size: many; V: TRBV6-5; DNA: TGTGCCAGCAGTTACGAGGGGGAAGGGGCCCAGCATTTT; CDR3: CASSYEGEGAQHF
D: NA; J: TRBJ1-2; size: many; V: TRBV14; DNA: TGTGCCAGCAGCCAAGTGGTAGGTTTCGTGTATGGCTACACCTTC; CDR3: CASSQVVGFVYGYTF
D: NA; J: TRBJ2-6; size: few; V: TRBV6-5; DNA: TGTGCCAGCAGCTCTGGACCCTCTGGGGCCAACGTCCTGACTTTC; CDR3: CASSSGPSGANVLTF
D: NA; J: TRBJ2-7; size: NA; V: TRBV19; DNA: TGTGCCAGTACCTCACCGAGCAGGGGCCCAGACGAGCAGTACTTC; CDR3: CASTSPSRGPDEQYF
D: TRBD2; J: TRBJ2-1; size: NA; V: TRBV11-2; DNA: TGTGCCAGCACCCTCTCTAGCGGAGCCCTTAGAGGGCAGTTCTTC; CDR3: CASTLSSGALRGQFF
D: NA; J: TRBJ1-2; size: NA; V: TRBV15; DNA: TGTGCCACCAGCAGGGACAGCTCCTATGGCTACACCTTC; CDR3: CATSRDSSYGYTF
D: NA; J: TRBJ2-3; size: NA; V: TRBV5-6; DNA: TGTGCCAGCAGCTTGGACCTGACCGACACAGATACGCAGTATTTT; CDR3: CASSLDLTDTDTQYF
D: NA; J: TRBJ2-4; size: few; V: TRBV7-2; DNA: TGTGCCAGCTCGGAGGGGGGTCAGGGAACAAACATTCAGTACTTC; CDR3: CASSEGGQGTNIQYF
D: NA; J: TRBJ2-7; size: once; V: TRBV7-2; DNA: TGTGCCAGCAGCTTAGCGTTACAGGGTCTGGACGAGCAGTACTTC; CDR3: CASSLALQGLDEQYF
D: NA; J: TRBJ2-5; size: NA; V: TRBV10-1; DNA: TGCGCCAGCAGTGAGTCTAGACTAGTGCAAGAGACCCAGTACTTC; CDR3: CASSESRLVQETQYF
D: NA; J: TRBJ1-2; size: NA; V: TRBV7-2; DNA: TGTGCCAGCAGCTTAGCTCAGCCCGTCGATGGCTACACCTTC; CDR3: CASSLAQPVDGYTF
D: TRBD1; J: TRBJ2-7; size: NA; V: TRBV25-1; DNA: TGTGCCAGCAGTGGGAGATCCGGGACAGGGGCCTACGAGCAGTACTTC; CDR3: CASSGRSGTGAYEQYF
D: NA; J: TRBJ2-1; size: NA; V: TRBV27; DNA: TGTGCCAGCAGTTCTCCCTCCATCGAGTCCGATGAGCAGTTCTTC; CDR3: CASSSPSIESDEQFF
D: NA; J: TRBJ1-1; size: NA; V: TRBV7-9; DNA: TGTGCCAGCAGCATCCAGGTCTTGAGAAATGAAGCTTTCTTT; CDR3: CASSIQVLRNEAFF
D: NA; J: TRBJ2-7; size: NA; V: TRBV7-2; DNA: TGTGCCAGCAGACAAGACAGCTACGAGCAGTACTTC; CDR3: CASRQDSYEQYF
D: TRBD1; J: TRBJ1-5; size: few; V: TRBV12-5; DNA: TGTGCTAGTGGTCCCTCGGGACAGGGCCACAATCAGCCCCAGCATTTT; CDR3: CASGPSGQGHNQPQHF
D: NA; J: TRBJ2-7; size: NA; V: TRBV28; DNA: TGTGCCAGTGGGGGCTCCTACGAGCAGTACTTC; CDR3: CASGGSYEQYF
D: TRBD2; J: TRBJ2-2; size: NA; V: TRBV5-1; DNA: TGCGCCAGCAGCTTGGCCCCTAGCGGGGGGGCGACCACCGGGGAGCTGTTTTTT; CDR3: CASSLAPSGGATTGELFF
D: NA; J: TRBJ1-5; size: NA; V: TRBV28; DNA: TGTGCCAGCAGTCCTATAGAGGGGCGGGATCAGCCCCAGCATTTT; CDR3: CASSPIEGRDQPQHF
D: NA; J: TRBJ2-1; size: NA; V: TRBV7-7; DNA: TGTGCTAGCAGCCAAGGGGTGATGGGGCGGAGCTCCTACAATGAGCAGTTCTTC; CDR3: CASSQGVMGRSSYNEQFF
D: TRBD2; J: TRBJ2-7; size: once; V: TRBV7-9; DNA: TGTGCCAGCAGCTACCCTCACACTAGCGCCGAGCAGTACTTC; CDR3: CASSYPHTSAEQYF
D: NA; J: TRBJ2-7; size: NA; V: TRBV11-2; DNA: TGTGCCAGCAGCTTAGCGGGTTTGATCAACGAGCAGTACTTC; CDR3: CASSLAGLINEQYF
D: TRBD2; J: TRBJ2-1; size: NA; V: TRBV28; DNA: TGTGCCAGCAGTTTAGCGGGAGGCGGCTACAATGAGCAGTTCTTC; CDR3: CASSLAGGGYNEQFF
D: TRBD1; J: TRBJ2-2; size: few; V: TRBV5-1; DNA: TGCGCCAGCACAATGACAGGGGGCCCCGGGGAGCTGTTTTTT; CDR3: CASTMTGGPGELFF
D: TRBD1; J: TRBJ1-2; size: NA; V: TRBV4-2; DNA: TGTGCCAGCAGCCAGACAGGGCGGGGCTACACCTTC; CDR3: CASSQTGRGYTF
D: NA; J: TRBJ2-1; size: NA; V: TRBV30; DNA: TGTGCCTGGAGTGTACGGGGAGTTGAGCAGTTCTTC; CDR3: CAWSVRGVEQFF
D: TRBD1; J: TRBJ1-5; size: NA; V: TRBV7-2; DNA: TGTGCCAGCAGCCCGACAGGGCCTAATCAGCCCCAGCATTTT; CDR3: CASSPTGPNQPQHF
D: NA; J: TRBJ2-2; size: NA; V: TRBV27; DNA: TGTGCCAGCAGGACACTCGTCACCGGGGAGCTGTTTTTT; CDR3: CASRTLVTGELFF
D: NA; J: TRBJ2-7; size: few; V: TRBV4-2; DNA: TGTGCCAGCAGCCAAGACTTGGGGCCTACCTACGAGCAGTACTTC; CDR3: CASSQDLGPTYEQYF
D: NA; J: TRBJ2-4; size: NA; V: TRBV15; DNA: TGTGCCACCAGCAGAGAAGCCCTTTTAAACATTCAGTACTTC; CDR3: CATSREALLNIQYF
D: NA; J: TRBJ2-6; size: NA; V: TRBV12-5; DNA: TGTGCTAGTGGTTTGGTATATCAGGGGACACGCTCTGGGGCCAACGTCCTGACTTTC; CDR3: CASGLVYQGTRSGANVLTF
D: NA; J: TRBJ1-1; size: NA; V: TRBV5-1; DNA: TGCGCCAGCAGCTTGGTAAACACTGAAGCTTTCTTT; CDR3: CASSLVNTEAFF
D: TRBD2; J: TRBJ2-1; size: NA; V: TRBV11-2; DNA: TGTGCCAGCAGCCTAGCGGGTCAACCCTACAATGAGCAGTTCTTC; CDR3: CASSLAGQPYNEQFF
D: NA; J: TRBJ1-2; size: NA; V: TRBV28; DNA: TGTGCCAGCAGAACTAGCCGCCCGGGCACTAACTATGGCTACACCTTC; CDR3: CASRTSRPGTNYGYTF
D: TRBD1; J: TRBJ2-5; size: NA; V: TRBV13; DNA: TGTGCCAGCAGCTTACGAGGGGGCGAGACCCAGTACTTC; CDR3: CASSLRGGETQYF
D: TRBD2; J: TRBJ2-6; size: NA; V: TRBV7-9; DNA: TGTGCCAGCAGCTTCCTTGGGAGGGGCACCTTCGCTGGGGCCAACGTCCTGACTTTC; CDR3: CASSFLGRGTFAGANVLTF
D: TRBD2; J: TRBJ2-7; size: NA; V: TRBV20-1; DNA: TGCAGTGCTACAGGGACTACGACGCAGTACTTC; CDR3: CSATGTTTQYF
D: NA; J: TRBJ2-2; size: NA; V: TRBV5-4; DNA: TGTGCCAGCAGCGGGGACACCCACACCGGGGAGCTGTTTTTT; CDR3: CASSGDTHTGELFF
D: NA; J: TRBJ1-1; size: NA; V: TRBV6-6; DNA: TGTGCCAGCATGGCAGGGGCCTCTATCATGAACACTGAAGCTTTCTTT; CDR3: CASMAGASIMNTEAFF
D: NA; J: TRBJ2-7; size: NA; V: TRBV29-1; DNA: TGCAGTGGTAGAGTGGGGCCCTACGAGCAGTACTTC; CDR3: CSGRVGPYEQYF
D: NA; J: TRBJ1-3; size: once; V: TRBV5-4; DNA: TGTGCCAGCAGCTTCCAGGGCTCTGGAAACACCATATATTTT; CDR3: CASSFQGSGNTIYF
D: TRBD2; J: TRBJ2-5; size: NA; V: TRBV19; DNA: TGTGCCAGTAGGCCGGGACTAGCGGGGGGCAGGACGCAAGAGACCCAGTACTTC; CDR3: CASRPGLAGGRTQETQYF
D: TRBD1; J: TRBJ2-2; size: NA; V: TRBV28; DNA: TGTGCCAGCAGTTTAACAGGACAGGGTGGGACCGGGGAGCTGTTTTTT; CDR3: CASSLTGQGGTGELFF